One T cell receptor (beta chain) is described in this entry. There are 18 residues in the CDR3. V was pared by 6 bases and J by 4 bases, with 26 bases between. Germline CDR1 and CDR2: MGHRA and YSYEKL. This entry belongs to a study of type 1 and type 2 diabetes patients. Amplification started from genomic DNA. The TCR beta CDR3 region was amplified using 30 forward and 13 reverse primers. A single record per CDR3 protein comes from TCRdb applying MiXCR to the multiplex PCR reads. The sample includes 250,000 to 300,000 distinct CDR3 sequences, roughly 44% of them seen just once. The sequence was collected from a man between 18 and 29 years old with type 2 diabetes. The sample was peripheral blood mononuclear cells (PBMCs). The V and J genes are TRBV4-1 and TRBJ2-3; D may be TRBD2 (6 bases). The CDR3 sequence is CASSRTWGFGAGSDTQYF. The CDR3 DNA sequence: TGCGCCAGCAGTCGAACATGGGGCTTTGGGGCGGGGTCAGATACGCAGTATTTT.